Listed below are T cell receptor beta chains from one sample, sequenced in a study of cytomegalovirus exposure and HLA in healthy donors. Produced via immunoSEQ multiplex PCR; TCRdb's table is partial and in-frame only. The sample has approximately 140,000 clones, approximately 80% seen once; the top ten hold around 4.3%. The sequenced sample consisted of PBMCs. The origin of the receptors is a man between 40 and 49 years old in good health and CMV-seropositive. Each CDR3 is given with its conserved first and last residue. D genes are given only for firm matches. Size values are once, few and many counts, or a class for expanded clones, and some rows have none.

J gene: TRBJ2-2; V gene: TRBV29-1; D gene: NA; clone size: NA; CDR3 DNA: TGCAGCGCTCAAGTGGGGCTCGGGGAGCTGTTTTTT; CDR3 protein: CSAQVGLGELFF
J gene: TRBJ2-5; V gene: TRBV5-4; D gene: NA; clone size: NA; CDR3 DNA: TGTGCCAGCTCCCGGCGGGGAGGAGAGACCCAGTACTTC; CDR3 protein: CASSRRGGETQYF
J gene: TRBJ1-6; V gene: TRBV28; D gene: NA; clone size: NA; CDR3 DNA: TGTGCCAGCAGCTTCGGACAGCTTAGCTCCTATAATTCACCCCTCCACTTT; CDR3 protein: CASSFGQLSSYNSPLHF
J gene: TRBJ2-7; V gene: TRBV19; D gene: TRBD1; clone size: NA; CDR3 DNA: TGTGCCAGTAGAGCCGGGACAGGGGCCTCCTACGAGCAGTACTTC; CDR3 protein: CASRAGTGASYEQYF
J gene: TRBJ2-3; V gene: TRBV6-5; D gene: TRBD2; clone size: NA; CDR3 DNA: TGTGCCAGCAGTTACCAGCTAGCGGGAGTAGGAGATACGCAGTATTTT; CDR3 protein: CASSYQLAGVGDTQYF
J gene: TRBJ2-5; V gene: TRBV18; D gene: NA; clone size: NA; CDR3 DNA: TGTGCCAGCTCACTGACACTCCAAGAGACCCAGTACTTC; CDR3 protein: CASSLTLQETQYF
J gene: TRBJ2-5; V gene: TRBV7-7; D gene: NA; clone size: NA; CDR3 DNA: TGTGCCAGCAGCTTAATGGGCCAAAGGGAGGCCCAGTACTTC; CDR3 protein: CASSLMGQREAQYF
J gene: TRBJ2-2; V gene: TRBV5-4; D gene: NA; clone size: NA; CDR3 DNA: TGTGCCAGCAGCTCCCTAAGTCGGTACACCGGGGAGCTGTTTTTT; CDR3 protein: CASSSLSRYTGELFF
J gene: TRBJ2-7; V gene: TRBV2; D gene: NA; clone size: NA; CDR3 DNA: TGTGCCAGCAACTCCGCGACAAGCTTCTCCTACGAGCAGTACTTC; CDR3 protein: CASNSATSFSYEQYF
J gene: TRBJ1-2; V gene: TRBV7-9; D gene: TRBD1; clone size: NA; CDR3 DNA: TGTGCCAGCAGCCCTGGACAGGGGGCCTGGTATGGCTACACCTTC; CDR3 protein: CASSPGQGAWYGYTF
J gene: TRBJ1-3; V gene: TRBV5-1; D gene: NA; clone size: NA; CDR3 DNA: TGCGCCAGTAGTCTGAGTCGGAGCTCTGGAAACACCATATATTTT; CDR3 protein: CASSLSRSSGNTIYF
J gene: TRBJ2-7; V gene: TRBV5-1; D gene: TRBD2; clone size: NA; CDR3 DNA: TGCGCCAGCAGCACGGTTCGGGGGGTCCATTCCTACGAGCAGTACTTC; CDR3 protein: CASSTVRGVHSYEQYF
J gene: TRBJ2-5; V gene: TRBV28; D gene: TRBD2; clone size: few; CDR3 DNA: TGTGCCAGCAGTTACGGCGGGGGGGCCGGGGAGACCCAGTACTTC; CDR3 protein: CASSYGGGAGETQYF
J gene: TRBJ1-1; V gene: TRBV19; D gene: TRBD1; clone size: once; CDR3 DNA: TGTGCCAGTGAAGACAGGGAGAACACTGAAGCTTTCTTT; CDR3 protein: CASEDRENTEAFF
J gene: TRBJ1-2; V gene: TRBV7-2; D gene: TRBD1; clone size: NA; CDR3 DNA: TGTGCCAGCAGCGCGAAGCTACAGGGGCTGGGTGGCTACACCTTC; CDR3 protein: CASSAKLQGLGGYTF
J gene: TRBJ2-7; V gene: TRBV18; D gene: TRBD2; clone size: NA; CDR3 DNA: TGTGCCAGCTCACCACCCAGCGGGGCGCCCTACGAGCAGTACTTC; CDR3 protein: CASSPPSGAPYEQYF
J gene: TRBJ2-3; V gene: TRBV7-9; D gene: TRBD1; clone size: NA; CDR3 DNA: TGTGCCAGCAGCCCAAGGCGGACAGGGGGCGAAGATACGCAGTATTTT; CDR3 protein: CASSPRRTGGEDTQYF
J gene: TRBJ2-7; V gene: TRBV5-4; D gene: TRBD2; clone size: NA; CDR3 DNA: TGTGCCAGCAGCCCCTCGGGGGGAGTTAGCACCTACGAGCAGTACTTC; CDR3 protein: CASSPSGGVSTYEQYF
J gene: TRBJ2-5; V gene: TRBV28; D gene: TRBD2; clone size: once; CDR3 DNA: TGTGCCAGCAGTTACCTCCCCGGGAGGGCCCTCGAGACCCAGTACTTC; CDR3 protein: CASSYLPGRALETQYF
J gene: TRBJ2-7; V gene: TRBV5-6; D gene: NA; clone size: NA; CDR3 DNA: TGTGCCAGCAGCCGCGGGGACGTCTATCCCTACGAGCAGTACTTC; CDR3 protein: CASSRGDVYPYEQYF
J gene: TRBJ2-7; V gene: TRBV13; D gene: NA; clone size: once; CDR3 DNA: TGTGCCAGCAGCCACAGGGACGGATACTACGAGCAGTACTTC; CDR3 protein: CASSHRDGYYEQYF
J gene: TRBJ1-5; V gene: TRBV6-1; D gene: NA; clone size: NA; CDR3 DNA: TGTGCCAGCAGTGAACGTCAGGGGCGGTTTCAGCCCCAGCATTTT; CDR3 protein: CASSERQGRFQPQHF
J gene: TRBJ1-5; V gene: TRBV7-9; D gene: NA; clone size: NA; CDR3 DNA: TGTGCCAGCAGCCAGACAGAGCACCGGGAGCCCGATCGCAATCAGCCCCAGCATTTT; CDR3 protein: CASSQTEHREPDRNQPQHF
J gene: TRBJ2-5; V gene: TRBV7-9; D gene: NA; clone size: NA; CDR3 DNA: TGTTCCAGCAGCCCCCGCTCCAGGGAAGACCGAGAGACCCAGTACTTC; CDR3 protein: CSSSPRSREDRETQYF
J gene: TRBJ2-7; V gene: TRBV5-6; D gene: TRBD1; clone size: NA; CDR3 DNA: TGTGCCAGCAGTTTCGGGACAGGGGTTTTCTACGAGCAGTACTTC; CDR3 protein: CASSFGTGVFYEQYF
J gene: TRBJ2-7; V gene: TRBV6-6; D gene: TRBD2; clone size: NA; CDR3 DNA: TGTGCCAGCAGACTTCTAGCGGGGCCCTACGAGCAGTACTTC; CDR3 protein: CASRLLAGPYEQYF